These 18 T cell receptor beta chains originate from one sample sequenced in a study of blood T cell repertoires in COVID-19. Assay: immunoSEQ multiplex PCR; the TCRdb copy retains only in-frame clones and omits some. The repertoire holds approximately 400,000 clones, with roughly 80% as singletons. The material sequenced was peripheral blood. These receptor sequences come from a human donor with acute or convalescent COVID-19. The donor label of this sample is uncertain.

The CDR3 coding sequence is TGCAGCGTTAACCCAGGGGCGGGAGTTAGGACAGATACGCAGTATTTT. It yields the protein CSVNPGAGVRTDTQYF. This chain links TRBV29-1 with TRBJ2-3; TRBD2 might be the D (7 bases). V shed 5 bases and J shed 3 bases, with 21 bases lying between them. Per the germline V gene, CDR1 is SQVTM and CDR2 is ANQGSEA. There are 16 residues in the CDR3.

This clone was seen just once. The chain employs TRBV27 and TRBJ2-7, with 8 nucleotides matching TRBD2. V shed 3 bases, J shed 11 bases, and the junction held 12 bases outside the gene matches. CDR3 size: 14 residues. The germline V gene has CDR1 MNHEY and CDR2 SMNVEV (reference sequence). As DNA, the CDR3 is TGTGCCAGCAGTTTTTTAGCTAGCGGGTACGGGAAGTACTTC. Protein product: CASSFLASGYGKYF.

The chain employs TRBV6-5 and TRBJ1-1, with 9 bases aligning to TRBD1. The CDR3 covers 15 residues. Germline V gene lookup returns CDR1 MNHEY and CDR2 SVGAGI. The J segment lost 4 bases and the V segment lost 4 bases, leaving 7 bases of the junction unmatched. This chain's CDR3 is CASSWTGTGTTEAFF. CDR3 sequence (DNA): TGTGCCAGCAGTTGGACCGGGACAGGGACCACTGAAGCTTTCTTT.

In DNA form, the CDR3 reads TGTGCCAGCAGTTTAGAGGGAGGAGGGGACCTTAACTATGGCTACACCTTC. This sequence encodes CASSLEGGGDLNYGYTF. The chain uses TRBV28 and TRBJ1-2; a possible D gene is TRBD1 (5 bases). The CDR3 is 17 amino acids. Trimming cost V 2 bases and J 1 base, with 17 bases left between them. Germline V gene sequence: CDR1 MDHEN, CDR2 SYDVKM.

This chain connects TRBV5-1 to TRBJ1-1; TRBD1 is a possible D gene (6 bases). This CDR3 contains 15 residues. V dropped 6 bases and J dropped 1 base, with 16 bases sitting between them. The V gene's germline CDR1 is SGHRS and CDR2 YFSETQ. The CDR3 loop reads CASTPFVGGNTEAFF. CDR3 nucleotide sequence: TGCGCCAGCACCCCATTCGTAGGGGGGAACACTGAAGCTTTCTTT.

The chain links TRBV6-5 to TRBJ1-4; 8 bases fit TRBD1. The ends lost 7 bases at V and 16 bases at J; junction bases unmatched: 8. The germline V gene has CDR1 MNHEY and CDR2 SVGAGI. The CDR3 spans 11 residues. CDR3 coding DNA: TGTGCCAGCACGGACAGGGTTTTTTCGTTTTTT. Translated, it gives CASTDRVFSFF.

V usage is TRBV18 and J usage is TRBJ1-1; 8 positions agree with TRBD1. The germline gives CDR1 KGHSH, CDR2 LQKENI. This CDR3 spans 14 amino acids. The V and J ends lost 4 bases and 6 bases, in that order; junction bases with no gene match: 7. This CDR3 reads CASSQRTGLPEAFF. The CDR3 coding sequence is TGTGCCAGCTCACAAAGGACAGGGCTGCCTGAAGCTTTCTTT. The entire variable domain, with the rest obtained from reference TRBV18 and TRBJ1-1, is as follows: NAGVMQNPRHLVRRRGQEARLRCSPMKGHSHVYWYRQLPEEGLKFMVYLQKENIIDESGMPKERFSAEFPKEGPSILRIQQVVRGDSAAYFCASSQRTGLPEAFFGQGTRLTVV.

V is TRBV7-9 and J is TRBJ1-1; the D is unclear. V lost 1 base and J lost 0, with 6 bases in between. Germline CDR1 reads SEHNR; CDR2 reads FQNEAQ (reference sequence). This CDR3 region has 14 residues. CDR3 bases: TGTGCCAGCAGCTTAGTGCTAGTGAACACTGAAGCTTTCTTT. It translates to CASSLVLVNTEAFF.

The chain recombines TRBV29-1 with TRBJ2-1, with 9 bases matching TRBD1. This CDR3 has 19 residues. Trimming removed 0 bases from V and 3 bases from J; junction bases left unmatched: 15. Germline V gives CDR1 SQVTM, CDR2 ANQGSEA. The DNA of the CDR3 is TGCAGCGTTGAAGATTACGGGACAGGGCCAAACGACGGCTACAATGAGCAGTTCTTC. Translating gives CSVEDYGTGPNDGYNEQFF.

This chain links TRBV28 with TRBJ1-4; the D gene is possibly TRBD1 (5 bases). From germline, CDR1 is MDHEN and CDR2 SYDVKM. This CDR3 contains 13 residues. V was clipped by 5 bases and J by 2 bases, with 6 bases between them. The DNA of the CDR3 is TGTGCCAGCAGTCGACAGACTAATGAAAAACTGTTTTTT. Translation gives CASSRQTNEKLFF.

The genes are TRBV3-1 (or the pseudogene TRBV3-2) and TRBJ1-2; TRBD1 aligns across 8 bases. Germline CDR1 and CDR2: LGHDT and YNNKEL (reference sequence). With 4 bases clipped from V and 8 bases from J, the junction kept 18 bases outside the gene matches. The CDR3 covers 17 residues. The chain's CDR3 is CASSLVGQGGPGGGYTF. CDR3 in DNA: TGTGCCAGCAGCCTAGTTGGACAGGGCGGCCCAGGGGGAGGCTACACCTTC.

This clone was detected only once. The chain recombines TRBV4-2 with TRBJ2-3; 12 nucleotides match TRBD2. Trimming removed 3 bases from V and 5 bases from J; junction bases left unmatched: 3. Germline lookup yields CDR1 LGHNA and CDR2 YNFKEQ. CDR3 length equals 15 residues. As DNA, the CDR3 is TGTGCCAGCAGCCAGCGGACTAGCGGGAAAGATACGCAGTATTTT. It translates to CASSQRTSGKDTQYF.

This clone has a single count. V usage is TRBV5-1 and J usage is TRBJ1-2; possible D gene TRBD1, 5 bases. Between the trimmed V and J ends, which lost 4 bases and 7 bases, there was a span of 14 bases. From germline, CDR1 is SGHRS and CDR2 YFSETQ. This CDR3 is 13 amino acids long. CDR3 residues: CASSEDTFSGYTF. The CDR3 bases are TGCGCCAGCAGCGAGGACACTTTCTCTGGCTACACCTTC.

The chain links TRBV2 to TRBJ1-5; 7 nucleotides align to TRBD1. Unmatched junction bases numbered 6, after V lost 8 bases and J lost 2 bases. Germline lookup yields CDR1 SNHLY and CDR2 FYNNEI. CDR3 length: 14 residues. CDR3 residues: CASSTGSGNQPQHF. The DNA for the CDR3 is TGTGCCAGCTCGACAGGGTCGGGCAATCAGCCCCAGCATTTT.

The V and J genes are TRBV5-1 and TRBJ2-2, with 10 bases that match TRBD1. Germline loops: CDR1 SGHRS, CDR2 YFSETQ. CDR3 length: 17 residues. J was trimmed by 1 base and V by 1 base; bases with no gene match: 4. The CDR3 sequence: CASSLMGQGWNTGELFF. DNA for the CDR3: TGCGCCAGCAGCTTGATGGGACAGGGGTGGAACACCGGGGAGCTGTTTTTT.

The chain links TRBV11-1 to TRBJ2-7, with D maybe TRBD1 (6 bases). The CDR3 totals 15 residues. Trimming took off 1 base at V and 4 bases at J, with 14 bases between the two ends. Germline V gives CDR1 SGHAT, CDR2 FQDESV (reference sequence). The CDR3 reads CASSLGTGRVYEQYF. As DNA, the CDR3 is TGTGCCAGCAGCTTAGGAACAGGGCGGGTTTACGAGCAGTACTTC. The full variable domain, rest sourced from reference TRBV11-1 and TRBJ2-7, is EAEVAQSPRYKITEKSQAVAFWCDPISGHATLYWYRQILGQGPELLVQFQDESVVDDSQLPKDRFSAERLKGVDSTLKIQPAELGDSAMYLCASSLGTGRVYEQYFGPGTRLTVT.

This chain uses TRBV30 with TRBJ1-1; TRBD1 matches 10 bases. CDR1 is GTSNPN and CDR2 is SVGIG in the germline V gene (reference sequence). The CDR3 runs 15 residues. V shed 7 bases, J shed 4 bases, and the junction held 12 bases outside the gene matches. The DNA for the CDR3 is TGTGCCTCAAAAACCGGGACAGGGGTGAGCACTGAAGCTTTCTTT. This translates into CASKTGTGVSTEAFF. Full variable domain (outside the CDR3, taken from reference TRBV30 and TRBJ1-1): SQTIHQWPATLVQPVGSPLSLECTVEGTSNPNLYWYRQAAGRGLQLLFYSVGIGQISSEVPQNLSASRPQDRQFILSSKKLLLSDSGFYLCASKTGTGVSTEAFFGQGTRLTVV.

The V gene is TRBV12-3 or TRBV12-4, the J gene TRBJ2-7; 7 bases agree with TRBD1. This CDR3 is 13 amino acids long. Trimming at V came to 5 bases and at J to 5 bases, leaving 6 bases not matched to a gene. Here the CDR3 DNA reads TGTGCCAGCAGTCGACAGGGTATCCACGAGCAGTACTTC. The encoded protein is CASSRQGIHEQYF.